This T cell receptor (beta chain) was identified in a study of vaccination effects on CD4 cells after COVID-19. In regard to this clone: Its cognate antigen is unknown.

Within the ViraFEST assay, antigen-specific CD4+ T cells underwent expansion with viral peptide pools prior to sequencing. When more than 9 days of culture had elapsed, CD4+ T cells were isolated. People in the vaccine group had not been infected with SARS-CoV-2 before, and their nucleocapsid antibodies were negative. Method: immunoSEQ multiplex PCR; TCRdb's copy keeps in-frame clones and lacks some. The sample lists under 70,000 clones; over 70% were seen once. CDR1 and CDR2 (germline): SGHRS, YFSETQ. V was pared by 0 bases and J by 2 bases, with 11 bases between. CDR3 size: 15 residues. The source is a human donor who received a COVID-19 vaccine. The starting material was CD4+ T cells from PBMCs cultured with HCoV-OC43 spike peptides, obtained before COVID-19 vaccination. Documented subset: HCoV-OC43 spike overlapping peptide pool stimulation. V is TRBV5-1 and J is TRBJ1-2; no clear D. CDR3 sequence: CASSLVAGKNYGYTF. The CDR3 DNA is TGCGCCAGCAGCTTGGTGGCAGGCAAAAACTATGGCTACACCTTC.